This T cell receptor (beta chain) was recorded in a study of T cell responses to AZD1222 COVID-19 vaccine. The study, taken as a whole, reports: Following two doses of AZD1222, Spike-specific TCR breadth and depth rose. Among the donors, most were white British and more were female, and clonal diversity was possibly underestimated. Vaccine-related CD4 TCRs covered spike, predominating at 160-218 and 743-854.

Produced via immunoSEQ multiplex PCR; TCRdb's table is partial and in-frame only. This sample has 90,000 to 120,000 clones, with about 91% found just once. Regarding this clone: Its antigen remains unknown.

The clonotype comes from an adult in good health. This specimen consisted of peripheral blood, obtained on day 0 of AZD1222 vaccination.

The CDR3 loop reads CASSQGAGIGQPQHF. CDR3 nucleotide sequence: TGTGCCAGCAGCCAAGGGGCAGGGATTGGTCAGCCCCAGCATTTT. The chain carries TRBV3-1 (or the pseudogene TRBV3-2) and TRBJ1-5; possibly TRBD1 for D (5 bases). Deletions cut 1 base from V and 6 bases from J, with 13 bases between. The CDR3 covers 15 residues. Germline CDR1 and CDR2: LGHDT and YNNKEL (reference sequence).